This T cell receptor (beta chain) was obtained from a study of blood T cells in healthy people across ages (dated by TCRdb to between 2014 and 2016). The study in broad terms: In model experiments, roughly one uniquely barcoded TCR beta cDNA molecule per two T cells was captured by template switching. Using the same blood draw, the study looked at two additional independent replicas of 1 million unique cDNA reads for two donors, one aged 18 to 30 and the other aged 80 or older. Age-related changes in TCR beta repertoire diversity were measured in the study by deep sequencing normalized with unique cDNA molecular identifiers. The donors were divided into four age groups: young (average around 16 years), middle-aged (about 39), aged (roughly 66) and long-lived (nearly 85). To avoid experimental bias, donors of different ages were spread randomly across the sequencing lanes. The investigation overall reported the following: Estimates of total diversity based on one million sequenced T cells were considered lower bounds and underestimates. A strong correlation was found between observed TCR beta diversity and the percentage of naive T cells measured by flow cytometry. The long-lived group showed more naive CD4+ T cells, fewer expanded clones and increased TCR diversity than the aged group, suggesting age selection. Conclusive comparison of naive and antigen-experienced compartments was prevented by the profiling of bulk unsorted PBMCs. Observed TCR beta diversity per million T cells fell roughly linearly with age, and a significant reduction was already apparent by age roughly 40. The CMV infection status of donors was not known, potentially confounding age-related changes in expanded clonotypes.

The donors were a few dozen Caucasian individuals from Russia, aged roughly 6 to 90 years, who were systemically healthy. Each donor gave approximately 9.3 milliliters of peripheral blood, collected into EDTA-treated Vacutainer tubes. Ficoll-Paque density-gradient centrifugation was used to isolate PBMCs, with at least 6.5 million per sample. Total RNA, at least 5.5 micrograms per sample, was extracted from PBMCs with Trizol reagent. The percentages of naive CD45RAhigh/CD27high T cells were determined by flow cytometry on a PBMC aliquot from every donor. The CDR3 spans 14 residues, from the cysteine through the phenylalanine. Only the CDR3 part of the read is kept: 42 bases, read in frame from the first base. On this clonotype: Its antigen is still unknown. No per-base quality is available; no much larger clone lies one base away.

Libraries were constructed by 5' RACE. Instrument used: Illumina HiSeq 2500. A second PCR of about 6 to 11 cycles was performed with a sample-barcoded 5' primer and a J-beta primer mix. A unique molecular identifier was introduced onto each TCR beta cDNA molecule by a template-switch 5' adaptor carrying 12 random nucleotides. At least 2.5 million CDR3-containing paired-end reads were obtained from each sample. All of the RNA was converted into first-strand cDNA using the Mint cDNA synthesis kit, with a TRBC-specific oligonucleotide serving as the primer. All cDNA was treated with uracil-DNA glycosylase and then went through a first 18-cycle PCR with the universal primers M1SS and BC2_uni_R. The authors' pipeline ran thus. For normalization, 1 million high-quality reads, each with a distinct molecular identifier, were randomly selected from each sample. Reads sharing molecular identifiers were discarded rather than binned into consensus sequences. MiTCR, with a Q25 quality threshold and the strictest error-elimination algorithm, was used for CDR3 identification, clonotype clustering and error correction. A nonparametric unseen species model using Euler transformation provided a lower-bound estimate of total TCR beta diversity. Using fastp trimming at Q25 and MiXCR clonotype assembly, TCRdb reanalyzed the public sequencing data and kept in-frame beta chains. Records with the same CDR3 protein are collapsed into one entry carrying the most frequent genes and DNA. The authors' filters were not applied to this entry. Recorded for this sample are over 950,000 distinct CDR3 sequences; 45% to 60% of them occurred a single time. Clones ranked in the top ten supply about a fifth of the sample.

The sequenced sample consisted of blood. The receptor was isolated from a woman aged 55-70 years in good health. The sequence joins TRBV12-3 or TRBV12-4 to TRBJ2-4; possibly the D gene is TRBD1, per 6 matching bases. The DNA end favors TRBJ2-7, so the J call may be wrong. The CDR3 region has the sequence CASSSSLQGYEQYF. At the DNA level, the sequence is TGTGCCAGCAGTTCCTCGCTACAGGGATACGAGCAGTACTTC.